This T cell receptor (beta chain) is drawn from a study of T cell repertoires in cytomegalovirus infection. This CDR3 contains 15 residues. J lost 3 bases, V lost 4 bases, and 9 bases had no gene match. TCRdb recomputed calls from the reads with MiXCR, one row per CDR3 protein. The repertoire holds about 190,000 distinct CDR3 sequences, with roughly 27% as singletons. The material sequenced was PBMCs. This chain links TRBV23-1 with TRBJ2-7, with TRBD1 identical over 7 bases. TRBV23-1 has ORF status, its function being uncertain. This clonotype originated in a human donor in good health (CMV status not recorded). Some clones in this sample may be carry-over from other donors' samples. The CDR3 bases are TGCGCCAGCAGTCCACCGACAGGGTTGGACTACGAGCAGTACTTC. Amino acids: CASSPPTGLDYEQYF.